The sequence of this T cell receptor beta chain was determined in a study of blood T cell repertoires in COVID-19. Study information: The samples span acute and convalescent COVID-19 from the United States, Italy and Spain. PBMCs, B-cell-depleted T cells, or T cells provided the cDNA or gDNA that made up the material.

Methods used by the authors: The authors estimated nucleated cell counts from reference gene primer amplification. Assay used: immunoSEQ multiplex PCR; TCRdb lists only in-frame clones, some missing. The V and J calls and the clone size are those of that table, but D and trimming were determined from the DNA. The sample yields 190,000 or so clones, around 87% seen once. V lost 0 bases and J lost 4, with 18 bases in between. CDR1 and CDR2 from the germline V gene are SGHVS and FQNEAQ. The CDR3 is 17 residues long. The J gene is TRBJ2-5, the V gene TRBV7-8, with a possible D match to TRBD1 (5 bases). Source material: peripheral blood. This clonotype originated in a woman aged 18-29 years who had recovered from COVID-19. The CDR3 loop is CASSLAEQVAVRETQYF. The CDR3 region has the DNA TGTGCCAGCAGCTTAGCGGAACAGGTTGCTGTTCGAGAGACCCAGTACTTC. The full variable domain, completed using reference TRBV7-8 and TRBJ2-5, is GAGVSQSPRYKVAKRGQDVALRCDPISGHVSLFWYQQALGQGPEFLTYFQNEAQLDKSGLPSDRFFAERPEGSVSTLKIQRTQQEDSAVYLCASSLAEQVAVRETQYFGPGTRLLVL.